Following are 25 T cell receptor beta chains from one sample sequenced in a study of blood T cell repertoires in COVID-19. The method was immunoSEQ multiplex PCR; TCRdb's version includes in-frame clones alone and lacks a portion of them. This sample has approximately 140,000 clones, with roughly 82% found just once. Sequencing used peripheral blood. The receptors stem from a man between 65 and 80 years old with acute or convalescent COVID-19.

The V and J genes are TRBV19 and TRBJ2-5, with a tentative D call TRBD2 (5 bases). The CDR3 length is 15 residues. The germline V and J ends were trimmed by 2 bases and 1 base, with 11 bases remaining between them. Germline V lookup: CDR1 LNHDA, CDR2 SQIVND (reference sequence). The CDR3 spells CASSIHRGPQETQYF. As DNA, the CDR3 is TGTGCCAGTAGTATACATCGGGGTCCCCAAGAGACCCAGTACTTC.

The chain links TRBV9 to TRBJ2-1; TRBD2 agrees at 10 bases. J was trimmed by 8 bases and V by 3 bases; bases with no gene match: 5. The germline V gene encodes CDR1 SGDLS and CDR2 YYNGEE. The CDR3 is 14 amino acids. CDR3 nucleotides: TGTGCCAGCAGCGCCGGGACTAGCGTGCATGAGCAGTTCTTC. This gives the protein CASSAGTSVHEQFF. Combining the CDR3 with reference TRBV9 and TRBJ2-1 gives the whole variable domain DSGVTQTPKHLITATGQRVTLRCSPRSGDLSVYWYQQSLDQGLQFLIQYYNGEERAKGNILERFSAQQFPDLHSELNLSSLELGDSALYFCASSAGTSVHEQFFGPGTRLTVL.

This clone appeared a few times. J is TRBJ1-6 and V is TRBV5-1; D is uncertain. Between the trimmed V and J ends, which lost 6 bases and 9 bases, there was a span of 19 bases. CDR1 is SGHRS, CDR2 YFSETQ, per germline. The CDR3 covers 15 residues. CDR3 DNA sequence: TGCGCCAGCAACCCACGCCCGGGAGGAGGTTCACCCCTCCACTTT. Its translation is CASNPRPGGGSPLHF.

This chain links TRBV5-4 with TRBJ2-5, with TRBD1 matching 7 bases. The CDR3 is made up of 13 amino acids. Germline CDR1 reads SGHNT; CDR2 reads YYREEE (reference sequence). Losses at the gene ends were 4 bases for V and 2 bases for J; bases not matched to a gene: 2. CDR3 protein: CASSPDRQETQYF. The CDR3 DNA reads as TGTGCCAGCAGCCCGGACAGGCAAGAGACCCAGTACTTC.

The V gene is TRBV7-9, the J gene TRBJ2-3; no reliable D call. Germline V lookup: CDR1 SEHNR, CDR2 FQNEAQ (reference sequence). Trimming took off 1 base at V and 4 bases at J, with 6 bases between the two ends. This CDR3 spans 13 amino acids. The CDR3 nucleotides are TGTGCCAGCAGCTTAGGGGCCGCAGATACGCAGTATTTT. As protein: CASSLGAADTQYF. Full variable domain (missing parts from reference TRBV7-9 and TRBJ2-3): DTGVSQNPRHKITKRGQNVTFRCDPISEHNRLYWYRQTLGQGPEFLTYFQNEAQLEKSRLLSDRFSAERPKGSFSTLEIQRTEQGDSAMYLCASSLGAADTQYFGPGTRLTVL.

The V gene is TRBV29-1, the J gene TRBJ2-1; D is ambiguous. The CDR3 spans 15 residues. V gave up 4 bases and J gave up 9 bases, with 22 bases separating them. Germline lookup yields CDR1 SQVTM and CDR2 ANQGSEA. CDR3 sequence reads: CSVALDLERAGEQFF. DNA of the CDR3: TGCAGCGTTGCACTCGACTTGGAACGCGCCGGTGAGCAGTTCTTC.

Written as DNA, the CDR3 is TGTGCCAGTAGTATTCTGGGGGCCAGGGGCCAAGAGACCCAGTACTTC. Translating gives CASSILGARGQETQYF. The gene calls are TRBV19 and TRBJ2-5; tentatively, D is TRBD1 (6 bases). The V and J ends lost 3 bases and 1 base respectively, with 15 bases between them. The CDR3 runs to 16 residues. Germline V gene sequence: CDR1 LNHDA, CDR2 SQIVND (reference sequence).

The gene calls are TRBV2 and TRBJ2-7, with a possible D match to TRBD1 (5 bases). The germline V and J ends were trimmed by 6 bases and 0 bases, with 21 bases remaining between them. The length of the CDR3 is 17 residues. In germline, CDR1 is SNHLY, CDR2 FYNNEI. DNA for the CDR3: TGTGCCAGCAGGGACCTCGGAAACATGGGGCTCTCCTACGAGCAGTACTTC. It encodes CASRDLGNMGLSYEQYF.

This chain links TRBV18 with TRBJ1-4; 8 bases fit TRBD1. Per the germline V gene, CDR1 is KGHSH and CDR2 is LQKENI. Trimming took 3 bases from V and 6 from J; bases not matched to a gene: 12. The CDR3 length is 17 residues. This CDR3 reads CASSPRSLSDRDEKLFF. CDR3 coding DNA: TGTGCCAGCTCACCTCGATCCCTCTCGGACAGGGATGAAAAACTGTTTTTT.

The genes are TRBV3-1 (or the pseudogene TRBV3-2) and TRBJ2-1, with a weak D call TRBD1 (5 bases). Per germline, CDR1 LGHDT and CDR2 YNNKEL (reference sequence). Deletions cut 0 bases from V and 6 bases from J, with 12 bases between. The CDR3 contains 15 residues. The CDR3 DNA reads as TGTGCCAGCAGCCAAGATCTAGGGGATGTCAATGAGCAGTTCTTC. Protein sequence: CASSQDLGDVNEQFF.

V usage is TRBV7-8 and J usage is TRBJ2-7; 14 nucleotides line up with TRBD2. This CDR3 spans 16 amino acids. Germline-derived CDR1 and CDR2 are SGHVS and FQNEAQ. Trimming took 2 bases from V and 2 from J; bases not matched to a gene: 2. This chain's CDR3 is CASSLLGLAGAYEQYF. DNA for the CDR3: TGTGCCAGCAGCTTATTGGGACTAGCGGGAGCCTACGAGCAGTACTTC.

The V call is TRBV5-4, the J call TRBJ1-6; D may be TRBD1 (6 bases). The length of the CDR3 is 14 residues. Germline CDR1 SGHNT, CDR2 YYREEE (reference sequence). Trimming took 8 bases from V and 9 from J, leaving 18 bases between them. The CDR3 reads CASTDRDTLSPLHF. The CDR3 DNA reads as TGTGCCAGTACCGACCGGGACACGCTTTCACCCCTCCACTTT.

This clone was detected a few times. Other DNA sequences of this sample code for an identical CDR3. The genes are TRBV19 and TRBJ1-4; 7 nucleotides line up with TRBD1. Germline CDR1 is LNHDA and CDR2 is SQIVND (reference sequence). CDR3 size: 14 residues. V dropped 5 bases and J dropped 0; count of bases not matched to a gene: 0. The CDR3 nucleotides read TGTGCCAGTAGTGGGACAGCAACTAATGAAAAACTGTTTTTT. Translation gives CASSGTATNEKLFF.

V and J are TRBV5-1 and TRBJ1-3, with D possibly being TRBD1 (6 bases). Germline CDR1 and CDR2: SGHRS and YFSETQ. The CDR3 has 17 amino acids. Trimming removed 0 bases from V and 0 bases from J, with 13 bases in between. The CDR3 DNA is TGCGCCAGCAGCTTGGTAGGGGGAGCCCGCTCTGGAAACACCATATATTTT. It specifies CASSLVGGARSGNTIYF. Variable domain in full (rest from reference TRBV5-1 and TRBJ1-3): KAGVTQTPRYLIKTRGQQVTLSCSPISGHRSVSWYQQTPGQGLQFLFEYFSETQRNKGNFPGRFSGRQFSNSRSEMNVSTLELGDSALYLCASSLVGGARSGNTIYFGEGSWLTVV.

This clone showed up just a few times. The chain carries TRBV7-2 and TRBJ1-2, with D uncertain. There are 14 residues in the CDR3. Germline lookup yields CDR1 SGHTA and CDR2 FQGNSA. Trimming cost V 5 bases and J 2 bases, with 12 bases left between them. CDR3 bases: TGTGCCAGCAGCCCCAGGAGGGCCAACTATGGCTACACCTTC. It is translated as CASSPRRANYGYTF.

This chain connects TRBV5-4 to TRBJ1-3; 7 bases map to TRBD1. This CDR3 has 14 amino acids. V gave up 4 bases and J gave up 1 base; unmatched junction bases: 2. Germline V lookup: CDR1 SGHNT, CDR2 YYREEE (reference sequence). CDR3 in DNA: TGTGCCAGCAGCGCACAGGGGTCTGGAAACACCATATATTTT. The encoded protein is CASSAQGSGNTIYF. Variable domain in full (rest from reference TRBV5-4 and TRBJ1-3): ETGVTQSPTHLIKTRGQQVTLRCSSQSGHNTVSWYQQALGQGPQFIFQYYREEENGRGNFPPRFSGLQFPNYSSELNVNALELDDSALYLCASSAQGSGNTIYFGEGSWLTVV.

A single count supports this clone. The chain has TRBV19 and TRBJ1-1; D is possibly TRBD1 (6 bases). Between the trimmed V and J ends, which lost 9 bases and 5 bases, there was a span of 16 bases. Germline CDR1 is LNHDA and CDR2 is SQIVND (reference sequence). The CDR3 sequence is 13 residues long. CDR3 sequence reads: CASASTGKTEAFF. In DNA form, the CDR3 reads TGTGCCAGCGCCTCCACAGGGAAAACTGAAGCTTTCTTT.

The chain has TRBV7-9 and TRBJ1-4, with 9 bases matching TRBD1. The J segment lost 9 bases and the V segment lost 5 bases, leaving 10 bases of the junction unmatched. Looked up from germline, CDR1 is SEHNR and CDR2 is FQNEAQ (reference sequence). CDR3 length: 15 residues. CDR3: CASSDNRGHPQKLFF. CDR3 in DNA: TGTGCCAGCAGCGACAACAGGGGGCATCCCCAAAAACTGTTTTTT. Full variable domain (outside the CDR3, taken from reference TRBV7-9 and TRBJ1-4): DTGVSQNPRHKITKRGQNVTFRCDPISEHNRLYWYRQTLGQGPEFLTYFQNEAQLEKSRLLSDRFSAERPKGSFSTLEIQRTEQGDSAMYLCASSDNRGHPQKLFFGSGTQLSVL.

The CDR3 DNA reads as TGTGCCAGCAGTTGGGACCTAGCGGGAGACCCGGGGAATGAGCAGTTCTTC. It translates to CASSWDLAGDPGNEQFF. This rearrangement joins TRBV28 to TRBJ2-1; 10 bases align to TRBD2. The J segment lost 7 bases and the V segment lost 4 bases, leaving 13 bases of the junction unmatched. CDR1 and CDR2 from the germline V gene are MDHEN and SYDVKM. The CDR3 runs to 17 residues. Drawing the rest from reference TRBV28 and TRBJ2-1, the complete variable domain is DVKVTQSSRYLVKRTGEKVFLECVQDMDHENMFWYRQDPGLGLRLIYFSYDVKMKEKGDIPEGYSVSREKKERFSLILESASTNQTSMYLCASSWDLAGDPGNEQFFGPGTRLTVL.

The chain combines TRBV28 with TRBJ2-1; 7 bases align to TRBD2. The CDR3 contains 18 residues. Trimming took 5 bases from V and 14 from J; bases not matched to a gene: 27. The germline V gene has CDR1 MDHEN and CDR2 SYDVKM. CDR3 amino acids: CASSPGGTPGLTWPREFF. DNA of the CDR3: TGTGCCAGCAGTCCCGGTGGGACTCCGGGACTAACGTGGCCCCGGGAGTTCTTC.

This chain uses TRBV28 with TRBJ1-2; tentative D call: TRBD1 (5 bases). There are 14 residues in the CDR3. Germline CDR1 reads MDHEN; CDR2 reads SYDVKM. Trimming pared 1 base from V and 4 bases from J, leaving 10 bases between. CDR3 sequence (DNA): TGTGCCAGCAGTTTATTGGGGGGTCCCTATGGCTACACCTTC. Protein sequence: CASSLLGGPYGYTF.

This rearrangement joins TRBV18 to TRBJ2-2; 12 bases align to TRBD2. The junction had 6 bases not matched to a gene; V was cut back by 4 bases and J by 6 bases. The CDR3 has 16 amino acids. The germline CDR1 and CDR2 sequences are KGHSH and LQKENI. The CDR3 bases are TGTGCCAGCTCACTGACTAGCGGGAGACCCCCCGGGGAGCTGTTTTTT. Its protein is CASSLTSGRPPGELFF.

The chain is built from TRBV11-3 and TRBJ2-2, with D perhaps TRBD1 (5 bases). V dropped 5 bases and J dropped 0 bases, with 7 bases sitting between them. The germline gives CDR1 SGHNT, CDR2 YENEEA. The CDR3 totals 14 residues. As DNA, the CDR3 is TGTGCCAGCAGCCCGACAGCGAACACCGGGGAGCTGTTTTTT. Its protein is CASSPTANTGELFF.

The chain combines TRBV19 with TRBJ1-6; TRBD1 matches 8 bases. After removal of 6 bases from V and 5 bases from J, the junction contained 6 bases not matched to a gene. CDR1 LNHDA and CDR2 SQIVND come from the germline V gene (reference sequence). This CDR3 comprises 15 residues. The CDR3, as DNA: TGTGCCAGTAGCGACAGGACAGGGAATAATTCACCCCTCCACTTT. This sequence encodes CASSDRTGNNSPLHF. Based on the CDR3 plus reference TRBV19 and TRBJ1-6, the full variable domain is DGGITQSPKYLFRKEGQNVTLSCEQNLNHDAMYWYRQDPGQGLRLIYYSQIVNDFQKGDIAEGYSVSREKKESFPLTVTSAQKNPTAFYLCASSDRTGNNSPLHFGNGTRLTVT.

This chain connects TRBV7-2 to TRBJ1-1; perhaps TRBD1 as D (6 bases). CDR1 SGHTA and CDR2 FQGNSA come from the germline V gene. This CDR3 region has 15 residues. V was shortened by 1 base and J by 0 bases, with 9 bases between the two germline ends. This CDR3 reads CASSLVTGLNTEAFF. In nucleotides, the CDR3 is TGTGCCAGCAGCTTAGTTACAGGGCTGAACACTGAAGCTTTCTTT. Full variable domain (rest looked up from reference TRBV7-2 and TRBJ1-1): GAGVSQSPSNKVTEKGKDVELRCDPISGHTALYWYRQSLGQGLEFLIYFQGNSAPDKSGLPSDRFSAERTGGSVSTLTIQRTQQEDSAVYLCASSLVTGLNTEAFFGQGTRLTVV.